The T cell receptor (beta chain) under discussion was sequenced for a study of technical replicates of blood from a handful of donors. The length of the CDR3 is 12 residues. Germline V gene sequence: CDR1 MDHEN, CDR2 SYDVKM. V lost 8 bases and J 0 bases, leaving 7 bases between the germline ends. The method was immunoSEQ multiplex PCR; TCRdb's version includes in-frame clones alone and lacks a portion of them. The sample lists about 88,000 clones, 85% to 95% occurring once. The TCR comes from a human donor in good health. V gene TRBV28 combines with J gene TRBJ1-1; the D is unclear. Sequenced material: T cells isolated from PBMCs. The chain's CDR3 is CASLGVNTEAFF. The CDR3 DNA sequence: TGTGCCAGCCTCGGGGTGAACACTGAAGCTTTCTTT.